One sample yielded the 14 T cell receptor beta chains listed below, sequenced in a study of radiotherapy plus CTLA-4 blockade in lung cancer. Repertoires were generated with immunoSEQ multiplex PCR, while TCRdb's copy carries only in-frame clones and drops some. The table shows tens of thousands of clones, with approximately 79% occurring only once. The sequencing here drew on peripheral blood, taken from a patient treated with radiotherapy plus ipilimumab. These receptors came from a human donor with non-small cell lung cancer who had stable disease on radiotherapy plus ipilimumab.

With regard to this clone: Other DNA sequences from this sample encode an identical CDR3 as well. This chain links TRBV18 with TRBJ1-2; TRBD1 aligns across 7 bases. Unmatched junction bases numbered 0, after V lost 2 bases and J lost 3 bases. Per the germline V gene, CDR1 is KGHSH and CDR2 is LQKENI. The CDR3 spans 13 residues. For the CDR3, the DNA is TGTGCCAGCTCACCAGGACAGGACTATGGCTACACCTTC. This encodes CASSPGQDYGYTF.

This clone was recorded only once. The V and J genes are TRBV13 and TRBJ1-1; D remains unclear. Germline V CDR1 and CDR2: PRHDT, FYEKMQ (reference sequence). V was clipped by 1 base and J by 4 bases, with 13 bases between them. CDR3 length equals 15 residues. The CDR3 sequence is CASSLARTLGTEAFF. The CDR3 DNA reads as TGTGCCAGCAGCTTAGCAAGGACCTTGGGCACTGAAGCTTTCTTT.

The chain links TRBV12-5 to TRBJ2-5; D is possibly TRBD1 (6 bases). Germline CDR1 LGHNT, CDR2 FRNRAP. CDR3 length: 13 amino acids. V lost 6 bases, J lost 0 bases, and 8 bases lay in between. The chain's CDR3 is CASGSGDQETQYF. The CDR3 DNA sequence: TGTGCTAGTGGATCAGGGGACCAAGAGACCCAGTACTTC.

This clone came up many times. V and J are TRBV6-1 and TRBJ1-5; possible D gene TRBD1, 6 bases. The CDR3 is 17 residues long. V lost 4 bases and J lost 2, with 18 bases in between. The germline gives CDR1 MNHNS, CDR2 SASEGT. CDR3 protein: CASSAPRRGWGNQPQHF. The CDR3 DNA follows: TGTGCCAGCAGTGCCCCTCGGAGGGGGTGGGGCAATCAGCCCCAGCATTTT.

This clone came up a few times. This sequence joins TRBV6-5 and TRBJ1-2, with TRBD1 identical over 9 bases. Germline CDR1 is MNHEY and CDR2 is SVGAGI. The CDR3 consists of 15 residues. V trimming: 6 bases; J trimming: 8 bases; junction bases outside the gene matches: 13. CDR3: CASRSGAGTGFGYTF. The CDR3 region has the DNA TGTGCCAGCAGAAGCGGAGCCGGGACAGGGTTCGGCTACACCTTC.

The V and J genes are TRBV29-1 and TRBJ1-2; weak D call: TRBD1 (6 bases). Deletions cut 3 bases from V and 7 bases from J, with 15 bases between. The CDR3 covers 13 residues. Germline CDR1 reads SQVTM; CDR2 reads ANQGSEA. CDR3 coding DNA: TGCAGCGTTGATATAGTCCGAGGGGGTGGCTACACCTTC. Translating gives CSVDIVRGGGYTF.

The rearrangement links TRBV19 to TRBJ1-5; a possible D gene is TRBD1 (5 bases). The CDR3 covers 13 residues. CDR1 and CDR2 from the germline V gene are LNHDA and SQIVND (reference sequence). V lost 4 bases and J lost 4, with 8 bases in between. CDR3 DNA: TGTGCCAGTAGTACAGGGAGGAATCAGCCCCAGCATTTT. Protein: CASSTGRNQPQHF.

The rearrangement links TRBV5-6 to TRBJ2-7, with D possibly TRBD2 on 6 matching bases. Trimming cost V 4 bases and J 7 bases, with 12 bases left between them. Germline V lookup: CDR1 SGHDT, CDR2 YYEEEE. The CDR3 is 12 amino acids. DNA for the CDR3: TGTGCCAGCAGCCCCCTGGGGAGGGAGCAGTACTTC. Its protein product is CASSPLGREQYF.

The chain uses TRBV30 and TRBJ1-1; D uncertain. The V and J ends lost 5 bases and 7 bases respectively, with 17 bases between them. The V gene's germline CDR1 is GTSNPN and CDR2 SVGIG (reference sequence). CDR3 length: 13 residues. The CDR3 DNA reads TGTGCCTGGGAACCCGGTCGGGGTGTTGAAGCTTTCTTT. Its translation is CAWEPGRGVEAFF.

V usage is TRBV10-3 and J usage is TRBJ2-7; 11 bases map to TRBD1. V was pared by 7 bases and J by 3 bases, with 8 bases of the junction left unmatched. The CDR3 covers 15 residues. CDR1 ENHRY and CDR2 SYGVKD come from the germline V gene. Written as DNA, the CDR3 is TGTGCCATCAATAAGGGACAGGGGGATGTCTACGAGCAGTACTTC. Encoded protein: CAINKGQGDVYEQYF.

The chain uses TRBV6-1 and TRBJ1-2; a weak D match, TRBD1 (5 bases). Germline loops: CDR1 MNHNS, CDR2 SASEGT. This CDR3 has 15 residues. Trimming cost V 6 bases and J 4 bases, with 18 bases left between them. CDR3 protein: CASREWGANFYGYTF. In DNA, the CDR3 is TGTGCCAGCAGGGAATGGGGCGCGAACTTCTATGGCTACACCTTC.

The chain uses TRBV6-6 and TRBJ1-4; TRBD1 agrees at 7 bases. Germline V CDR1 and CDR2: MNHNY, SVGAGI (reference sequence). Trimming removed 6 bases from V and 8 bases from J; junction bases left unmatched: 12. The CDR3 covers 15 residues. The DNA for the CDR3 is TGTGCCAGCAGACCTGACAGGGACGTGAGAGAAAAACTGTTTTTT. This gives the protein CASRPDRDVREKLFF.

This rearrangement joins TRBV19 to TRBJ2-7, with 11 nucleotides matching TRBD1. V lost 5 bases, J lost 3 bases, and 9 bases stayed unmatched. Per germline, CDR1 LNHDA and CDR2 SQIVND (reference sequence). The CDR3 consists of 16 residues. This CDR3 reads CASSVTRDRGFYEQYF. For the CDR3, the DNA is TGTGCCAGTAGTGTCACCCGGGACAGGGGGTTCTACGAGCAGTACTTC.

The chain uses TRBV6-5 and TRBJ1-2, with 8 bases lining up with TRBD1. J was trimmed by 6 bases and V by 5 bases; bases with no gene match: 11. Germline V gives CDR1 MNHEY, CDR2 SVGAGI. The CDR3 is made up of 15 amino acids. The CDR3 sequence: CASSGPGQGLHGYTF. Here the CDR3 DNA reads TGTGCCAGCAGTGGCCCAGGACAGGGCCTCCATGGCTACACCTTC.